This T cell receptor (beta chain) was sequenced during a study of shared T cell receptors in the human thymus. Clones were read by immunoSEQ multiplex PCR, and TCRdb kept only the in-frame ones, dropping some. The repertoire holds about 660,000 clones, with roughly 90% as singletons. CDR3 length equals 14 residues. Trimming cost V 2 bases and J 5 bases, with 11 bases left between them. Per germline, CDR1 SGHNT and CDR2 YYREEE (reference sequence). The same data also went into a second study, on human thymus T cells. From that study: The donors were infants in Finland with congenital heart defects, otherwise immunologically healthy. Resections from corrective heart surgery supplied the thymus tissue. Thymic and blood repertoires seemed to show skewed V and J gene use. There were highly overlapping thymic repertoires among unrelated individuals, as related research reported.

The source of this sequence is a boy less than two years old with a congenital heart defect. The rearrangement links TRBV5-4 to TRBJ2-1, with D perhaps TRBD2 (6 bases). Sequences were obtained from thymocytes. The CDR3 reads CASSFGTGHNEQFF. Here the CDR3 DNA reads TGTGCCAGCAGCTTCGGGACTGGACACAATGAGCAGTTCTTC.